These T cell receptor beta chains were read from a single sample in a study of control samples from healthy donors and cancer patients. Profiled with immunoSEQ multiplex PCR; TCRdb holds only in-frame clones, not every one. Here the sample spans 170,000 or so clones, roughly 92% being singletons. Sequencing was done on a sample of blood. The source is a young man in good health. Both conserved end residues are part of each CDR3. A D gene is named only where the DNA matches it firmly. Size is stated for part of the rows, as once, few or many counts, or as a class when the clone is expanded.

TRBJ1-1	NA	TRBV30	NA	TGTGCCTGGAGTGTACCCCCCCCAGGGAACACTGAAGCTTTCTTT	CAWSVPPPGNTEAFF
TRBJ2-3	NA	TRBV7-3	NA	TGTGCCAGCAGCTTAGGGCAGAGCACAGATACGCAGTATTTT	CASSLGQSTDTQYF
TRBJ1-5	TRBD1	TRBV28	NA	TGTGCCAGCAGTCCCGACAGGGCCCAGCCCCAGCATTTT	CASSPDRAQPQHF
TRBJ1-5	NA	TRBV2	NA	TGTGCCAGCAGCAACACCAATCAGCCCCAGCATTTT	CASSNTNQPQHF
TRBJ1-3	NA	TRBV6-6	NA	TGTGCCAGCACCCCACAGGGACGGAGAAACACCATATATTTT	CASTPQGRRNTIYF
TRBJ2-2	NA	TRBV3-1/TRBV3-2	NA	TGTGCCAGCAGCCAAGACAGGCCCACCGGGGAGCTGTTTTTT	CASSQDRPTGELFF
TRBJ1-2	NA	TRBV29-1	NA	TGCAGCGTTGTCAGGGATTATGGCTACACCTTC	CSVVRDYGYTF
TRBJ1-1	NA	TRBV3-1/TRBV3-2	NA	TGTGCCAGCAGCCAGAGGGACGGTGAAGCTTTCTTT	CASSQRDGEAFF
TRBJ2-7	TRBD2	TRBV19	NA	TGTGCCAGTAGTCCCACGACTAGCGGGAGTATGTACGAGCAGTACTTC	CASSPTTSGSMYEQYF
TRBJ1-2	NA	TRBV6-6	NA	TGTGCCAGCAGATCACAGGGAATGGGTGGCTACACCTTC	CASRSQGMGGYTF
TRBJ2-1	NA	TRBV27	NA	TGTGCCAGCAGTCTACAGTATAGGTATGAGCAGTTCTTC	CASSLQYRYEQFF
TRBJ1-4	TRBD1	TRBV4-2	NA	TGTGCCAGCAGCCCCCGGACAGGGGGTCTTTTGGAAAAACTGTTTTTT	CASSPRTGGLLEKLFF
TRBJ1-1	TRBD1	TRBV9	NA	TGTGCCAGCAGCGATAGACAGGGGAGGGCTCCCACTGAAGCTTTCTTT	CASSDRQGRAPTEAFF
TRBJ1-2	NA	TRBV3-1/TRBV3-2	NA	TGTGCCAGCAGCCAAGGATTCAGTGGGGGTGGCTACACCTTC	CASSQGFSGGGYTF
TRBJ1-1	TRBD1	TRBV7-9	NA	TGTGCCAGCAGCCCGGGGGACAGAGGGGACACTGAAGCTTTCTTT	CASSPGDRGDTEAFF
TRBJ2-1	NA	TRBV6-5	once	TGTGCCAGCACCTTGGGGGCCTATAATGAGCAGTTCTTC	CASTLGAYNEQFF
TRBJ1-1	TRBD1	TRBV30	few	TGTGCCTGGAGTGTACCAGGGGGTTGGACTGAAGCTTTCTTT	CAWSVPGGWTEAFF
TRBJ2-3	NA	TRBV4-1	NA	TGCGCCAGCAGCACGCGAGGCTCTTACACAGATACGCAGTATTTT	CASSTRGSYTDTQYF
TRBJ2-3	TRBD1	TRBV9	NA	TGTGCCAGCAGCGTAGGGGGACAGGGGGCGCTAGATACGCAGTATTTT	CASSVGGQGALDTQYF
TRBJ1-6	TRBD1	TRBV19	NA	TGTGCCAGTAGTGCCGGGGGACAGCTTATTAATTCACCCCTCCACTTT	CASSAGGQLINSPLHF
TRBJ2-7	NA	TRBV7-8	NA	TGTGCCAGCAGCTTAGGCTTACACGAGCAGTACTTC	CASSLGLHEQYF
TRBJ2-1	NA	TRBV2	NA	TGTGCCAGCAGTGATAGGGTTAGCACCTACAATGAGCAGTTCTTC	CASSDRVSTYNEQFF
TRBJ1-2	TRBD1	TRBV6-6	NA	TGTGCCACTACGACAGGGACCTATGGCTACACCTTC	CATTTGTYGYTF
TRBJ2-7	TRBD1	TRBV18	NA	TGTGCCAGCTCACCAGGTACAGGGGGGTCCTACGAGCAGTACTTC	CASSPGTGGSYEQYF
TRBJ2-7	NA	TRBV28	NA	TGTGCCAGCAGCCCGACAGACTACGAGCAGTACTTC	CASSPTDYEQYF
TRBJ1-5	TRBD1	TRBV4-1	NA	TGCGCCAGCAGCCAAGTCAGGGGGGATCAGCCCCAGCATTTT	CASSQVRGDQPQHF
TRBJ1-2	NA	TRBV5-1	NA	TGCGCCAGCAGCTTGGCCGGGGGCGACAGGTCTAACTATGGCTACACCTTC	CASSLAGGDRSNYGYTF
TRBJ2-7	NA	TRBV28	few	TGTGCCAGCAGCACAGAGAATACCTACGAGCAGTACTTC	CASSTENTYEQYF
TRBJ2-5	TRBD2	TRBV27	NA	TGTGCCAGCAGTTTTCGCGGGAGTCAGGGAGAGACCCAGTACTTC	CASSFRGSQGETQYF
TRBJ2-7	NA	TRBV14	NA	TGTGCCAGCAGCCTCAAGGCGGACGCCCCTCTATACTTC	CASSLKADAPLYF
TRBJ1-1	NA	TRBV6-6	NA	TGTGCCAGCAGTTACGTGGCGGAGAACACTGAAGCTTTCTTT	CASSYVAENTEAFF
TRBJ1-2	NA	TRBV10-3	NA	TGTGCCATCACCCCAGAGAAATACGATGGCTACACCTTC	CAITPEKYDGYTF
TRBJ1-2	NA	TRBV30	NA	TGTGCCTGGAGTGGGGCTAACTATGGCTACACCTTC	CAWSGANYGYTF
TRBJ2-3	NA	TRBV5-4	NA	TGTGCCAGCAGCATCCGGGATATGTCCACAGATACGCAGTATTTT	CASSIRDMSTDTQYF
TRBJ2-1	TRBD2	TRBV4-2	NA	TGTGCCAGCAGTCTAGGACTAGCGGGATTAAATGAGCAGTTCTTC	CASSLGLAGLNEQFF
TRBJ1-3	NA	TRBV30	once	TGTGCCTGGAGTGCTCAGGACCTCTCTGGAAACACCATATATTTT	CAWSAQDLSGNTIYF
TRBJ1-5	TRBD1	TRBV4-1	NA	TGCGCCAGCAGTCCCCCTGGGACAGGGGAAGGTCAGCCCCAGCATTTT	CASSPPGTGEGQPQHF
TRBJ1-1	NA	TRBV29-1	NA	TGCAGCGTTGGGTCCCAGGGGTACACTGAAGCTTTCTTT	CSVGSQGYTEAFF
TRBJ2-7	TRBD2	TRBV19	NA	TGTGCCAGTAGATGGGGGGGAGAGCAGTACTTC	CASRWGGEQYF
TRBJ1-3	NA	TRBV18	once	TGTGCCAGCTCCCTGGACAGCGGTAATGGAAACACCATATATTTT	CASSLDSGNGNTIYF
TRBJ1-1	NA	TRBV2	NA	TGTGCCAGCAGTGTGCAGAGAAGCACTGAAGCTTTCTTT	CASSVQRSTEAFF
TRBJ1-4	NA	TRBV4-3	NA	TGCGCCAGCAGCCAAAACACGGGAGGGAATAACGAAAAACTGTTTTTT	CASSQNTGGNNEKLFF
TRBJ1-2	NA	TRBV4-1	NA	TGCGCCAGCAGCCAAGATTGGGCTTTTAACTATGGCTACACCTTC	CASSQDWAFNYGYTF
TRBJ1-5	TRBD1	TRBV6-2/TRBV6-3	NA	TGTGCCAGCAGCATTGACAGGGTAGTAAGGAATCAGCCCCAGCATTTT	CASSIDRVVRNQPQHF
TRBJ1-3	NA	TRBV27	NA	TGTGCCAGCAGTTACCAGGGTATTTCAGGAAACACCATATATTTT	CASSYQGISGNTIYF
TRBJ1-1	TRBD1	TRBV9	NA	TGTGCCAGCAGCGTAGTAAGGGGGCCCACTGAAGCTTTCTTT	CASSVVRGPTEAFF
TRBJ2-1	TRBD2	TRBV19	NA	TGTGCCAGTAGTGACAGCGGGAGGGCCCGCAATGAGCAGTTCTTC	CASSDSGRARNEQFF
TRBJ1-1	NA	TRBV28	NA	TGTGCCACAACCCCGAGGGAGGCCACTGAAGCTTTCTTT	CATTPREATEAFF
TRBJ2-1	TRBD2	TRBV3-1/TRBV3-2	NA	TGTGCCAGCAGTTTACGGAGCGGGAGTAACGGGAATGAGCAGTTCTTC	CASSLRSGSNGNEQFF
TRBJ2-3	NA	TRBV24-1	NA	TGTGCCACCAGTGTGAGTCGAGCGGGTACGCAGTATTTT	CATSVSRAGTQYF
TRBJ2-5	NA	TRBV7-2	NA	TGTGCCAGCAGCTTAGCAGAGGGCCGGGAGACCCAGTACTTC	CASSLAEGRETQYF